The text below deals with one T cell receptor (beta chain). Antigen unknown. The sample originates from a study of shared clonotypes between healthy human individuals. About the research overall: Donor composition was two women and three men, aged 18 to 49.

CD8 cells classed as naive were CD45RO-negative and positively selected for CCR7, excluding terminally differentiated effector memory CD45RA+ cells. Over several immunoSEQ plates, each subset's genomic DNA was distributed in even portions. The data were produced by immunoSEQ multiplex PCR, yet TCRdb's version contains in-frame clones alone and is incomplete. In the table there are 1.5 million to 2.5 million clones, about 95% of which are singletons. The V and J ends lost 1 base and 4 bases respectively, with 13 bases between them. The CDR3 spans 15 residues. Per germline, CDR1 MGHRA and CDR2 YSYEKL. Overall study findings and caveats: When naive CD4 clonotypes were compared across a few donors, around 5% were shared. Relative to clonotypes present in all four donors, those not shared had lower generation probabilities.

The source is a man aged 18 to 30 in good health. This chain connects TRBV4-1 to TRBJ1-2, with D perhaps matching TRBD1 (5 bases). The sequencing input was naive CD8+ T cells sorted from blood. The CDR3 loop is CASSQVQGGGYGYTF. The DNA of the CDR3 is TGCGCCAGCAGCCAAGTCCAGGGAGGAGGCTATGGCTACACCTTC.